The sample holds a few counts of the clone carrying this T cell receptor (beta chain). Its antigen remains unidentified. Out of approximately 10 ml of fresh peripheral blood came the PBMCs. Researchers amplified the TCR beta CDR3 regions from RNA transcripts. An initial round of RT-PCR targeting the TCR CDR3 relied on the HTBI primer set. Using its own MiXCR run on the multiplex PCR reads, TCRdb lists one record per CDR3 protein. The sample gives 550,000 to 600,000 distinct CDR3 sequences, 12% to 15% of which show up once; more than 6% is in the top ten. V gave up 3 bases and J gave up 4 bases, with 23 bases separating them. Germline values: CDR1 DFQATT, CDR2 SNEGSKA (reference sequence). The CDR3 sequence is 17 residues long. The sample comes from a study of T cells in Graves' hyperthyroidism and ophthalmopathy. General study points: Among thyroid clonotypes expanded above 0.001, most also appeared in blood. A model built on 13 V-J features separated ophthalmopathy from stable hyperthyroidism.

J is TRBJ2-3 and V is TRBV20-1, with D tentatively TRBD2 (5 bases). This TCR was recovered from a woman between 18 and 29 years old with Graves' ophthalmopathy. Sequences were obtained from blood. CDR3 in amino acids: CSASPLSEGGRADTQYF. The CDR3 DNA reads as TGCAGTGCTAGCCCCTTAAGTGAGGGTGGGCGGGCAGATACGCAGTATTTT.